This T cell receptor (beta chain) was identified in a study of control samples from healthy donors and cancer patients. The CDR3 covers 13 residues. Germline V gene sequence: CDR1 SNHLY, CDR2 FYNNEI. V gave up 7 bases and J gave up 7 bases, with 16 bases separating them. The protocol was immunoSEQ multiplex PCR, while the TCRdb copy is restricted to in-frame clones and leaves out a portion. Of 77,000 or so clones listed, 75% to 95% are singletons. The chain employs TRBV2 and TRBJ1-2; tentative D call: TRBD1 (6 bases). The sequence derives from a young man in good health. Sample: blood. The CDR3 loop reads CASTTGSPGGYTF. In DNA, the CDR3 is TGTGCCAGCACTACAGGGAGTCCAGGTGGCTACACCTTC.